These 18 T cell receptor beta chains came from one sample sequenced in a study of blood T cell repertoires in COVID-19. Generated by immunoSEQ multiplex PCR, the TCRdb table keeps only in-frame clones and is missing some. The sample gives some 240,000 clones, around 81% of which show up once; approximately 7.2% is in the top ten. What was sequenced was peripheral blood. These receptors all come from a woman aged 70-85 years with acute or convalescent COVID-19.

J is TRBJ2-7 and V is TRBV5-6; TRBD2 matches 7 bases. The CDR3 contains 15 residues. V gave up 4 bases and J gave up 2 bases; unmatched junction bases: 9. Germline V gene data show CDR1 as SGHDT and CDR2 as YYEEEE. DNA for the CDR3: TGTGCCAGCAGCCTCAGCGGGGTACCCACCTACGAGCAGTACGTC. Translated: CASSLSGVPTYEQYV.

V is TRBV3-1 (or the pseudogene TRBV3-2) and J is TRBJ2-2, with TRBD2 matching 8 bases. Per the germline V gene, CDR1 is LGHDT and CDR2 is YNNKEL (reference sequence). The junction had 2 bases not matched to a gene; V was cut back by 4 bases and J by 1 base. The CDR3 contains 15 residues. The CDR3 DNA reads TGTGCCAGCAGCCGACTAGCGAGGAACACCGGGGAGCTGTTTTTT. Its translation: CASSRLARNTGELFF.

This clone occurred a few times. This chain joins TRBV30 and TRBJ2-3; TRBD2 agrees at 13 bases. The CDR3 is made up of 16 amino acids. The germline gives CDR1 GTSNPN, CDR2 SVGIG (reference sequence). The junction had 7 bases not matched to a gene; V was cut back by 5 bases and J by 2 bases. The CDR3 loop is CAWSIGTSGATDTQYF. CDR3 bases: TGTGCCTGGTCGATTGGGACTAGCGGGGCCACAGATACGCAGTATTTT.

J is TRBJ2-3 and V is TRBV9, with a possible D match to TRBD2 (6 bases). V was cut by 0 bases and J by 2 bases, with 16 bases left in between. CDR1 and CDR2 (germline): SGDLS, YYNGEE. The CDR3 covers 17 residues. In nucleotides, the CDR3 is TGTGCCAGCAGCGTAGTGGGTAGCGGTGAAAACACAGATACGCAGTATTTT. Amino acids: CASSVVGSGENTDTQYF.

The rearrangement uses TRBV9 and TRBJ2-5, with 11 positions matching TRBD2. The length of the CDR3 is 16 residues. The germline CDR1 and CDR2 sequences are SGDLS and YYNGEE. With V trimmed by 3 bases and J by 5 bases, 9 bases remained unmatched. CDR3 nucleotides: TGTGCCAGCAGCGCCCTACTAGCGGGGGCTGGGGAGACCCAGTACTTC. Encoded protein: CASSALLAGAGETQYF.

This clone has more than one count but fewer than ten. V usage is TRBV25-1 and J usage is TRBJ1-2; no reliable D call. From germline, CDR1 is MGHDK and CDR2 SYGVNS. This CDR3 comprises 15 residues. V was pared by 6 bases and J by 6 bases, with 20 bases between. CDR3 bases: TGTGCCAGCAGAAGTACGAGGGCGGGAATAAATGGCTACACCTTC. This encodes CASRSTRAGINGYTF.

This chain links TRBV30 with TRBJ2-3; a possible D gene is TRBD2 (5 bases). The CDR3 totals 12 residues. Per the germline V gene, CDR1 is GTSNPN and CDR2 is SVGIG (reference sequence). Deletions cut 6 bases from V and 6 bases from J, with 13 bases between. Written as DNA, the CDR3 is TGTGCCTGCACGGACTCCTTGGATACGCAGTATTTT. Amino acids: CACTDSLDTQYF.

V usage is TRBV12-3 or TRBV12-4 and J usage is TRBJ1-1, with D tentatively TRBD1 (5 bases). Trimming took 6 bases from V and 4 from J, leaving 12 bases between them. This CDR3 contains 13 residues. The chain's CDR3 is CASRAGGVTEAFF. The CDR3 coding sequence is TGTGCCAGCAGGGCGGGAGGGGTCACTGAAGCTTTCTTT.

This rearrangement joins TRBV27 to TRBJ1-1; the match to TRBD1 covers 10 bases. The CDR3 contains 15 residues. Germline CDR1 is MNHEY and CDR2 is SMNVEV (reference sequence). The V gene end was trimmed by 6 bases and the J gene end by 4 bases; junction bases not matched to a gene: 8. The CDR3 loop is CASSTRQGAATEAFF. The CDR3 nucleotides are TGTGCCAGCAGCACCCGACAGGGGGCGGCCACTGAAGCTTTCTTT.

V usage is TRBV14 and J usage is TRBJ1-6; D unresolved. This CDR3 spans 13 amino acids. V was shortened by 1 base and J by 7 bases, with 5 bases between the two germline ends. Germline CDR1 SGHDN, CDR2 FVKESK. The CDR3 loop is CASSQGANSPLHF. The DNA of the CDR3 is TGTGCCAGCAGCCAAGGGGCCAATTCACCCCTCCACTTT.

J is TRBJ1-5 and V is TRBV19; perhaps TRBD1 as D (5 bases). Between the trimmed V and J ends, which lost 7 bases and 6 bases, there was a span of 13 bases. The CDR3 totals 13 residues. CDR1 and CDR2 (germline): LNHDA, SQIVND (reference sequence). The CDR3 nucleotides are TGTGCCAGTAAGATAGGGGTGGGTCAGCCCCAGCATTTT. Protein product: CASKIGVGQPQHF.

The genes are TRBV7-8 and TRBJ1-5; D ambiguous. The length of the CDR3 is 12 residues. Trimming cost V 5 bases and J 9 bases, with 11 bases left between them. In germline, CDR1 is SGHVS, CDR2 FQNEAQ. The CDR3 region has the DNA TGTGCCAGCAGCCCCTCTGGAGGGCCCCAGCATTTT. It codes for CASSPSGGPQHF.

A single count supports this clone. This chain uses TRBV6-5 with TRBJ2-2; 8 bases align to TRBD2. The CDR3 extends over 16 amino acids. Per germline, CDR1 MNHEY and CDR2 SVGAGI. J gave up 5 bases and V 0 bases, and 5 bases lay outside the gene matches. The chain's CDR3 is CASSYSLAGSTGELFF. In DNA, the CDR3 is TGTGCCAGCAGTTACTCCCTAGCGGGCTCGACCGGGGAGCTGTTTTTT.

Only one count was recorded for this clone. The chain recombines TRBV6-5 with TRBJ2-1; 9 positions agree with TRBD2. CDR3 length: 16 amino acids. CDR1 and CDR2 (germline): MNHEY, SVGAGI. J gave up 7 bases and V 0 bases, and 7 bases lay outside the gene matches. The CDR3 DNA is TGTGCCAGCAGTTACTCAGGAGCGGGGGGCTTTAATGAGCAGTTCTTC. Protein product: CASSYSGAGGFNEQFF.

The chain has TRBV7-4 and TRBJ1-1; weak D call: TRBD1 (5 bases). Between the trimmed V and J ends, which lost 1 base and 0 bases, there was a span of 12 bases. The length of the CDR3 is 16 residues. Germline loops: CDR1 SGHVT, CDR2 SQSDAQ. CDR3 loop: CASSLGSEGVNTEAFF. In DNA, the CDR3 is TGTGCCAGCAGCTTAGGCAGTGAAGGGGTGAACACTGAAGCTTTCTTT.

This chain connects TRBV30 to TRBJ2-2; tentative D call: TRBD1 (6 bases). V lost 3 bases and J lost 1, with 9 bases in between. Germline V lookup: CDR1 GTSNPN, CDR2 SVGIG (reference sequence). CDR3 length equals 14 residues. The CDR3 loop reads CAWRSTGNTGELFF. The CDR3 bases are TGTGCCTGGAGGTCGACAGGGAACACCGGGGAGCTGTTTTTT.

The chain carries TRBV15 and TRBJ1-5, with D unclear. Looked up from germline, CDR1 is LNHNV and CDR2 is YYDKDF (reference sequence). The CDR3 is made up of 15 amino acids. V was pared by 3 bases and J by 5 bases, with 14 bases between. The DNA for the CDR3 is TGTGCCACCAGCAGGGGTGGAGGAGGTGATCAGCCCCAGCATTTT. This gives the protein CATSRGGGGDQPQHF.

The chain uses TRBV10-3 and TRBJ2-2, with 9 bases matching TRBD1. The CDR3 runs to 15 residues. Germline V gene data show CDR1 as ENHRY and CDR2 as SYGVKD. The J segment lost 5 bases and the V segment lost 5 bases, leaving 6 bases of the junction unmatched. The CDR3 spells CAISRTGAGTGELFF. For the CDR3, the DNA is TGTGCCATCAGTAGGACAGGGGCGGGAACCGGGGAGCTGTTTTTT.